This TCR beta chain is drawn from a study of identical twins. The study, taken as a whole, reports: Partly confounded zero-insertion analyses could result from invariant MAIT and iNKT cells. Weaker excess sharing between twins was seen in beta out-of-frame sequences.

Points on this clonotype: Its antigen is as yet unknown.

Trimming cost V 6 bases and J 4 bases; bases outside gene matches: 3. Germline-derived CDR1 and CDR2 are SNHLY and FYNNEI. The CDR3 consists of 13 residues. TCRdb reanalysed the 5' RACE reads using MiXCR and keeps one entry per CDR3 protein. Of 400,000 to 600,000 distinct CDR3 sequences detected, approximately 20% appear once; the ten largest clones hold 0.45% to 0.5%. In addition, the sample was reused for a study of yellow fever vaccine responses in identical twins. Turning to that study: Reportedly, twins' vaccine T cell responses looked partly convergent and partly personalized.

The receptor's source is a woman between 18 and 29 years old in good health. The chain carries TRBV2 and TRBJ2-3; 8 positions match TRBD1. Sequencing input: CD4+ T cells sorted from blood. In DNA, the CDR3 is TGTGCCAGCAGCAGGGGGCGCCCAGATACGCAGTATTTT. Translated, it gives CASSRGRPDTQYF.